The clone carrying this T cell receptor beta chain was counted between two and nine times. The antigen is unknown. The data belong to a study of CD4 T cells in relation to SARS-CoV-2 and coronaviruses. About the research overall: PBMCs were cultured with antigen for roughly nine days before TCR beta sequencing. Study results and limitations: Crossreactive clones expanded significantly less to SARS-CoV-2 than monoreactive clones.

Libraries were prepared by immunoSEQ multiplex PCR; TCRdb keeps only in-frame clonotypes and omits some of them. The table records 20,000 or so clones, 81% of them present only once. CD4+ T cells from unexposed donors were obtained before the COVID-19 pandemic (2011-2018). The cells were cultured for about ten days before CD4+ T cells were isolated. Cells permitting, SARS-CoV-2 S/N and four cold-coronavirus spikes were tested on unexposed-donor CD4+ T cells. Sequencing input: CD4+ T cells from PBMCs, cultured in vitro. This receptor was taken from a human donor in good health.

The CDR3: CASSFSRETYGYTF. For the CDR3, the DNA is TGTGCCAGCAGCTTTTCTCGGGAGACCTATGGCTACACCTTC. The rearrangement links TRBV5-5 to TRBJ1-2; D is unresolved. V was shortened by 2 bases and J by 4 bases, with 12 bases between the two germline ends. The CDR3 contains 14 residues. Germline V gives CDR1 SGHKS, CDR2 YYEKEE (reference sequence). Using reference TRBV5-5 and TRBJ1-2 for the parts outside the CDR3, the full variable domain is DAGVTQSPTHLIKTRGQQVTLRCSPISGHKSVSWYQQVLGQGPQFIFQYYEKEERGRGNFPDRFSARQFPNYSSELNVNALLLGDSALYLCASSFSRETYGYTFGSGTRLTVV.